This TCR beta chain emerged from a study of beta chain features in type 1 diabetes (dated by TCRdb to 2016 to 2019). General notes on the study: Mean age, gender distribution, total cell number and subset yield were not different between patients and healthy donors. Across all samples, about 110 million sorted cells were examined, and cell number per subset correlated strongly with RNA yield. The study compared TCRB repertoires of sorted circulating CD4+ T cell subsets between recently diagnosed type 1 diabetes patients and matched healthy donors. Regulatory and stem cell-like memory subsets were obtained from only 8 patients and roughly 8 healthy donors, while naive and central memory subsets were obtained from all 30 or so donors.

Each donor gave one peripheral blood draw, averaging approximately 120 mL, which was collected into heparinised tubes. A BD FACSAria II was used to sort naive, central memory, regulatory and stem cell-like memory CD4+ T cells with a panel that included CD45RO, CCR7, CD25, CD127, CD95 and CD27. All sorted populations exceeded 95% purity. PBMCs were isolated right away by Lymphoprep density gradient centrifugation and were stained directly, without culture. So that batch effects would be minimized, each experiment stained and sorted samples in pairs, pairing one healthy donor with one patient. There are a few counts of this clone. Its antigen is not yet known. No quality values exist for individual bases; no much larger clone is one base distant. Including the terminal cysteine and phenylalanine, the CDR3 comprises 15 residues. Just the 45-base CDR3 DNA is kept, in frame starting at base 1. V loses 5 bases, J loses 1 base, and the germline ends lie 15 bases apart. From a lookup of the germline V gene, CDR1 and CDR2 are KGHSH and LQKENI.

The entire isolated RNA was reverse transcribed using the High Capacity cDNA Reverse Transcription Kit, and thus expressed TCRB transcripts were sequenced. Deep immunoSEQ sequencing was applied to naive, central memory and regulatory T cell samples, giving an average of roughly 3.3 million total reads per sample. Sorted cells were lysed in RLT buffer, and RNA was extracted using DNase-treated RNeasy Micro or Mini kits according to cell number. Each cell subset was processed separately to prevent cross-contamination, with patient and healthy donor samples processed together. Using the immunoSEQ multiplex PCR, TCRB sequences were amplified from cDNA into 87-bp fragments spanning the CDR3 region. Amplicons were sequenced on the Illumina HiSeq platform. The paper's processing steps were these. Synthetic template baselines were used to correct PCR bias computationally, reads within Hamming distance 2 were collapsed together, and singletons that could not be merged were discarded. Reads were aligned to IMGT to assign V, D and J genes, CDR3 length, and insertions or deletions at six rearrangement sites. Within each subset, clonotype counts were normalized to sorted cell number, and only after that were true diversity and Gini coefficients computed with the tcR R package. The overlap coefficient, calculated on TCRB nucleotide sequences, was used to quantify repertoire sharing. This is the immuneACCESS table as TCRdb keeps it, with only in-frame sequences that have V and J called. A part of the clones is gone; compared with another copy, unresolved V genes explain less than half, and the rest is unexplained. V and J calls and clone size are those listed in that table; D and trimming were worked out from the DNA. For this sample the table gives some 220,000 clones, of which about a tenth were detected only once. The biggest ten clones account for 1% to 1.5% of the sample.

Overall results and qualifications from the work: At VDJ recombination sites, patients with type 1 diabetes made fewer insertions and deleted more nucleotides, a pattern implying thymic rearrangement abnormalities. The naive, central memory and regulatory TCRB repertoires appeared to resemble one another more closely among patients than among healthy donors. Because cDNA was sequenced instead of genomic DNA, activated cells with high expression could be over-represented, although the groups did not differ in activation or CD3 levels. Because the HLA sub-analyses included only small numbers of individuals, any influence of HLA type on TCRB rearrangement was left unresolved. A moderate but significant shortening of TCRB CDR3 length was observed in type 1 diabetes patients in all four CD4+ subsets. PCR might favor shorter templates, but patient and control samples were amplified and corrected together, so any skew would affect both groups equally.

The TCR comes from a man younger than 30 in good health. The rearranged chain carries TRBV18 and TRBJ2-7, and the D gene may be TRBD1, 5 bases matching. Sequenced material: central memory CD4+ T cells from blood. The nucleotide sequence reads TGTGCCAGCTCATGGGCTCGACAGCCTTCCTACGAGCAGTACTTC. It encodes CASSWARQPSYEQYF.